Below, 20 T cell receptor beta chains from the same sample are listed, as sequenced in a study of blood T cell repertoires in COVID-19 (dated by TCRdb to between 2020 and 2021). Receptors were amplified or captured by the immunoSEQ multiplex PCR assay. TCRdb limited this immuneACCESS table to in-frame rearrangements with V and J called. A share of clones is missing; checked studies link under half to unresolved V genes, and the rest is unexplained. The sample yields around 390,000 clones; just under 90% were counted once. Of the sample, roughly a tenth falls within the top ten clones. The sequencing input was PBMCs or T cells enriched from blood (not recorded which). These receptor sequences come from a woman aged 45-65 years who had recovered from COVID-19.

The chain joins TRBV7-9 to TRBJ1-2; D may be TRBD1 (5 bases). The CDR3 is made up of 14 amino acids. The V end lost 1 base, the J end lost 5 bases, and 11 bases lay between the germline ends. Germline V gene sequence: CDR1 SEHNR, CDR2 FQNEAQ (reference sequence). The CDR3 reads CASSLEGAAYGYTF. The CDR3 region has the DNA TGTGCCAGCAGCTTAGAAGGGGCAGCGTATGGCTACACCTTC.

This clone came up once. Within the sample, other DNA sequences also encode this same CDR3. V is TRBV12-3 or TRBV12-4 and J is TRBJ1-2; tentatively, D is TRBD1 (5 bases). This CDR3 has 13 amino acids. The ends were cut back, 6 bases at V and 4 bases at J, with 12 bases in the middle. Here the CDR3 DNA reads TGTGCCAGCAGCCTCGGGGGGGGCTATGGCTACACCTTC. This codes for CASSLGGGYGYTF.

The chain links TRBV5-1 to TRBJ2-5; TRBD2 is a possible D gene (5 bases). Germline V lookup: CDR1 SGHRS, CDR2 YFSETQ. The CDR3 is 12 residues long. V gave up 5 bases and J gave up 3 bases, with 8 bases separating them. Written as DNA, the CDR3 is TGCGCCAGCAGGCGGGTGGAAGAGACCCAGTACTTC. This encodes CASRRVEETQYF.

V usage is TRBV18 and J usage is TRBJ2-7; 10 bases are shared with TRBD1. Germline V gene lookup returns CDR1 KGHSH and CDR2 LQKENI. The CDR3 extends over 15 amino acids. Unmatched junction bases numbered 5, after V lost 3 bases and J lost 3 bases. CDR3 in amino acids: CASSPGTGDIYEQYF. In DNA, the CDR3 is TGTGCCAGCTCACCGGGGACAGGGGATATCTACGAGCAGTACTTC.

The chain couples TRBV11-2 to TRBJ2-5, with 11 bases matching TRBD2. CDR1 SGHAT and CDR2 FQNNGV come from the germline V gene. With 0 bases clipped from V and 0 bases from J, the junction kept 6 bases outside the gene matches. This CDR3 has 18 residues. CDR3 protein: CASSLDLAGGLYQETQYF. As DNA, the CDR3 is TGTGCCAGCAGCTTAGATCTAGCGGGGGGCCTGTACCAAGAGACCCAGTACTTC.

The chain uses TRBV7-2 and TRBJ1-1; D is perhaps TRBD1 (6 bases). Germline values: CDR1 SGHTA, CDR2 FQGNSA. V lost 8 bases and J 0 bases, leaving 13 bases between the germline ends. There are 14 residues in the CDR3. CDR3 sequence (DNA): TGTGCCAGCGGGCGGGGGCGAATGAACACTGAAGCTTTCTTT. It encodes CASGRGRMNTEAFF.

The CDR3 DNA follows: TGCGCCAGCAGCCCGGCAATGGGGGACGGACGGGAGTATGGCTACACCTTC. This gives the protein CASSPAMGDGREYGYTF. The V and J genes are TRBV5-1 and TRBJ1-2; possible D gene TRBD1, 5 bases. V shed 4 bases and J shed 5 bases, with 24 bases lying between them. This CDR3 has 17 residues. Germline-derived CDR1 and CDR2 are SGHRS and YFSETQ.

The chain is built from TRBV7-9 and TRBJ1-4, with D maybe TRBD1 (5 bases). The V gene's germline CDR1 is SEHNR and CDR2 FQNEAQ (reference sequence). The CDR3 covers 14 residues. With 3 bases removed from V and 7 bases from J, the gap between germline ends came to 12 bases. The DNA of the CDR3 is TGTGCCAGCAGCTTTTCAGGGCAGGGTGAAAAACTGTTTTTT. It codes for CASSFSGQGEKLFF.

V is TRBV7-9 and J is TRBJ1-2; TRBD1 is a possible D gene (6 bases). Germline CDR1 reads SEHNR; CDR2 reads FQNEAQ (reference sequence). This CDR3 region has 13 residues. The V gene lost 5 bases and the J gene lost 6 bases, with 13 bases spanning the gap. CDR3 protein: CASSNTDRNGYTF. The CDR3 region has the DNA TGTGCCAGCAGCAACACTGACAGGAATGGCTACACCTTC.

The rearrangement joins TRBV24-1 to TRBJ2-2; tentative D call: TRBD2 (5 bases). The CDR3 spans 13 residues. Per germline, CDR1 KGHDR and CDR2 SFDVKD. V lost 9 bases and J lost 3, with 10 bases in between. As DNA, the CDR3 is TGTGCCACCGGGAGTTTGTACACCGGGGAGCTGTTTTTT. As protein: CATGSLYTGELFF.

V and J are TRBV28 and TRBJ1-5; D is uncertain. Germline V gives CDR1 MDHEN, CDR2 SYDVKM. V was cut by 3 bases and J by 1 base, with 13 bases left in between. The CDR3 has 16 residues. The CDR3 DNA reads TGTGCCAGCAGTTTTGCCCGCGGCAGAAGCAATCAGCCCCAGCATTTT. Its translation: CASSFARGRSNQPQHF.

The J gene is TRBJ1-3, the V gene TRBV3-1 (or the pseudogene TRBV3-2); 8 nucleotides agree with TRBD1. Germline loops: CDR1 LGHDT, CDR2 YNNKEL (reference sequence). This CDR3 has 15 amino acids. J lost 7 bases, V lost 0 bases, and 5 bases had no gene match. The CDR3 DNA reads TGTGCCAGCAGCCAAGAGCGTACAGGGGGGAACACCATATATTTT. Translated: CASSQERTGGNTIYF.

The chain links TRBV6-5 to TRBJ1-1; D not resolved. The CDR3 contains 14 residues. V lost 8 bases to trimming and J lost 1 base, with 14 bases between them. Germline values: CDR1 MNHEY, CDR2 SVGAGI. The CDR3 DNA reads as TGTGCCAGCGGCTTGCAGGTCCCGAACACTGAAGCTTTCTTT. Its protein is CASGLQVPNTEAFF.

The rearrangement joins TRBV18 to TRBJ1-1, with D tentatively TRBD1 (6 bases). CDR1 is KGHSH, CDR2 LQKENI, per germline. Trimming cost V 1 base and J 1 base, with 10 bases left between them. CDR3 size: 15 residues. CDR3: CASSPRSTGNTEAFF. The CDR3 nucleotides read TGTGCCAGCTCACCACGCTCGACAGGGAACACTGAAGCTTTCTTT.

V usage is TRBV2 and J usage is TRBJ1-3, with D perhaps TRBD1 (6 bases). The CDR3 covers 15 residues. Trimming cost V 4 bases and J 2 bases, with 12 bases left between them. CDR1 and CDR2 (germline): SNHLY, FYNNEI. Here the CDR3 DNA reads TGTGCCAGCAGTGTTACAGGGACTACTGGAAACACCATATATTTT. Protein product: CASSVTGTTGNTIYF.

The chain joins TRBV5-1 to TRBJ2-1; D is possibly TRBD2 (6 bases). In germline, CDR1 is SGHRS, CDR2 YFSETQ. Trimming cost V 2 bases and J 5 bases, with 11 bases left between them. This CDR3 contains 14 residues. CDR3 residues: CASSFAGGNNEQFF. In nucleotides, the CDR3 is TGCGCCAGCAGCTTTGCTGGGGGGAACAATGAGCAGTTCTTC.

This clone was counted a single time. The rearrangement links TRBV6-2 or TRBV6-3 to TRBJ1-1, with 7 positions matching TRBD1. Trimming took 5 bases from V and 8 from J; bases not matched to a gene: 8. CDR1 is MNHEY, CDR2 SVGEGT, per germline. There are 13 residues in the CDR3. The CDR3 spells CASSPRDSREAFF. In DNA, the CDR3 is TGTGCCAGCAGTCCCCGGGACAGCCGAGAAGCTTTCTTT.

V usage is TRBV7-8 and J usage is TRBJ1-3, with a possible D match to TRBD1 (5 bases). CDR1 is SGHVS, CDR2 FQNEAQ, per germline. The CDR3 sequence is 18 residues long. The ends were cut back, 5 bases at V and 0 bases at J, with 20 bases in the middle. Written as DNA, the CDR3 is TGTGCCAGCAGCCCCGGGGGGAATCGCCCGAACTCTGGAAACACCATATATTTT. It translates to CASSPGGNRPNSGNTIYF.

The J gene is TRBJ1-6, the V gene TRBV30, with 7 bases fitting TRBD1. This CDR3 has 16 residues. Germline lookup yields CDR1 GTSNPN and CDR2 SVGIG (reference sequence). Trimming cost V 0 bases and J 10 bases; bases outside gene matches: 12. CDR3 sequence reads: CAWSVGTARGISPLHF. The DNA of the CDR3 is TGTGCCTGGAGTGTGGGGACAGCCAGGGGGATCTCACCCCTCCACTTT.

Remarks on this clone: The junction and the germline gene differ at one end; a read error may be behind it. The chain uses TRBV11-2 and TRBJ2-7; no clear D. This CDR3 is built from 12 residues. CDR1 and CDR2 (germline): SGHAT, FQNNGV. CDR3 sequence reads: CASSLVGPPTDF. In nucleotides, the CDR3 is TGTGCCAGCAGCTTAGTGGGCCCACCAACGGACTTC.